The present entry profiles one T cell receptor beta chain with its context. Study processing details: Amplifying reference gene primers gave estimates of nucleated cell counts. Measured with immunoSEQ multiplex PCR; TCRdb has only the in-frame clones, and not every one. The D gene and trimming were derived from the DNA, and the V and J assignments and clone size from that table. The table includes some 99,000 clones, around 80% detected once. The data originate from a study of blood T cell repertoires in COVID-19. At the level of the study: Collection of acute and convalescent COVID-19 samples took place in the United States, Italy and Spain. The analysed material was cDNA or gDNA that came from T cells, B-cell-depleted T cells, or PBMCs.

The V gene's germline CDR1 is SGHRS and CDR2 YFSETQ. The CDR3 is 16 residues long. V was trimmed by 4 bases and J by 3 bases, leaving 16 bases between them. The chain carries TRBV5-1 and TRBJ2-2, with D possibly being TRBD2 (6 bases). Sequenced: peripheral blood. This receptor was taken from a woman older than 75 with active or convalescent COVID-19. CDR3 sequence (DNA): TGCGCCAGCAGCCCGGGACGAGGAGGGTACACCGGGGAGCTGTTTTTT. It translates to CASSPGRGGYTGELFF.